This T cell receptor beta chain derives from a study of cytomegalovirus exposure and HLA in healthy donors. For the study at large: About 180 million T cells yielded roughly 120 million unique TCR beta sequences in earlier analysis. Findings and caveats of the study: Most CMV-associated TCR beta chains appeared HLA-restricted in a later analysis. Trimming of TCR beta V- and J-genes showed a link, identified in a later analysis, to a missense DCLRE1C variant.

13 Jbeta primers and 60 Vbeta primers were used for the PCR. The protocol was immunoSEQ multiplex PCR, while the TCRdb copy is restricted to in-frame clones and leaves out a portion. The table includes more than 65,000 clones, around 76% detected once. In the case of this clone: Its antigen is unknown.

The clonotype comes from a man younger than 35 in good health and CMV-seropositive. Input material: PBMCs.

CDR3 region: CSVGDRGYGYTF. The CDR3 coding sequence is TGCAGCGTGGGGGACAGGGGCTATGGCTACACCTTC. The chain joins TRBV29-1 to TRBJ1-2; TRBD1 matches 10 bases. This CDR3 spans 12 amino acids. Losses at the gene ends were 6 bases for V and 4 bases for J; bases not matched to a gene: 2. CDR1 is SQVTM and CDR2 is ANQGSEA in the germline V gene.